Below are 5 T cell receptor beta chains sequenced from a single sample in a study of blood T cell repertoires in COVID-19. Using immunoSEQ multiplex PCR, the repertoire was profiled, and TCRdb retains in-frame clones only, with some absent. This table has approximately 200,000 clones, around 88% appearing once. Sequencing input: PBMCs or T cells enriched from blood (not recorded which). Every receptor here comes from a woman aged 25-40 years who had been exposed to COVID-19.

As DNA, the CDR3 is TGTGCCTGGGCTACCATCACAGATACGCAGTATTTT. Translated, it gives CAWATITDTQYF. The chain employs TRBV30 and TRBJ2-3; D remains unclear. Germline-derived CDR1 and CDR2 are GTSNPN and SVGIG (reference sequence). The CDR3 is made up of 12 amino acids. V was clipped by 5 bases and J by 2 bases, with 8 bases between them.

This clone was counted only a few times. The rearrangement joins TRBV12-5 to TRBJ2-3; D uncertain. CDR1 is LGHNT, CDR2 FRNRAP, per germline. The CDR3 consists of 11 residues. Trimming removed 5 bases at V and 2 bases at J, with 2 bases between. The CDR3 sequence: CASGLTDTQYF. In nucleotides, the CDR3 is TGTGCTAGTGGTCTCACAGATACGCAGTATTTT.

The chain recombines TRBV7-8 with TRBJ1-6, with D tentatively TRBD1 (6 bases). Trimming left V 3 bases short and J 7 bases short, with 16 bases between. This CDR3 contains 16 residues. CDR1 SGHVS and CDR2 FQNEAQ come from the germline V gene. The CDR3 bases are TGTGCCAGCAGCTTCATAATCGAACAGGGAAATTCACCCCTCCACTTT. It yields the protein CASSFIIEQGNSPLHF.

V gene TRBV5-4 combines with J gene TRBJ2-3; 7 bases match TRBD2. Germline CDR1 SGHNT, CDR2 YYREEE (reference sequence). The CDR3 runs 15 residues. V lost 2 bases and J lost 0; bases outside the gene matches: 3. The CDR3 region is CASSFERGSTDTQYF. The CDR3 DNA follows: TGTGCCAGCAGCTTCGAGCGGGGCAGCACAGATACGCAGTATTTT.

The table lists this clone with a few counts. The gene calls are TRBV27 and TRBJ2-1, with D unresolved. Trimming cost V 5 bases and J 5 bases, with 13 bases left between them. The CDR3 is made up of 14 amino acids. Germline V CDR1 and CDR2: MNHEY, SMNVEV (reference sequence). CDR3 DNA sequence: TGTGCCAGCAGTCCGTCGACACTCAACAATGAGCAGTTCTTC. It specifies CASSPSTLNNEQFF.